This record looks at one TCR beta chain sequence and its context. Source study methods: Amplification with reference gene primers provided the estimates of nucleated cell counts. The repertoire was sequenced with immunoSEQ multiplex PCR; TCRdb's copy has only in-frame clones and lacks some. V and J calls and clone size are given by that table; D and trimming were obtained from the DNA. The sample yields some 200,000 clones, roughly 88% seen once. This sample was taken from a study of blood T cell repertoires in COVID-19. Study as a whole: Acute and convalescent COVID-19 specimens originated in the United States, Italy and Spain. Nucleic acid was either cDNA or gDNA, and it came from T cells, B-cell-depleted T cells, or PBMCs.

Germline V gives CDR1 MDHEN, CDR2 SYDVKM. This CDR3 is 15 amino acids long. The germline V and J ends were trimmed by 5 bases and 1 base, with 14 bases remaining between them. The clonotype originates from a man in his fifties or sixties with active or convalescent COVID-19. The chain combines TRBV28 with TRBJ2-5; no reliable D call. The sample taken for sequencing was peripheral blood. The CDR3 spells CASSASWASQETQYF. DNA for the CDR3: TGTGCCAGCAGTGCGAGCTGGGCCAGCCAAGAGACCCAGTACTTC.